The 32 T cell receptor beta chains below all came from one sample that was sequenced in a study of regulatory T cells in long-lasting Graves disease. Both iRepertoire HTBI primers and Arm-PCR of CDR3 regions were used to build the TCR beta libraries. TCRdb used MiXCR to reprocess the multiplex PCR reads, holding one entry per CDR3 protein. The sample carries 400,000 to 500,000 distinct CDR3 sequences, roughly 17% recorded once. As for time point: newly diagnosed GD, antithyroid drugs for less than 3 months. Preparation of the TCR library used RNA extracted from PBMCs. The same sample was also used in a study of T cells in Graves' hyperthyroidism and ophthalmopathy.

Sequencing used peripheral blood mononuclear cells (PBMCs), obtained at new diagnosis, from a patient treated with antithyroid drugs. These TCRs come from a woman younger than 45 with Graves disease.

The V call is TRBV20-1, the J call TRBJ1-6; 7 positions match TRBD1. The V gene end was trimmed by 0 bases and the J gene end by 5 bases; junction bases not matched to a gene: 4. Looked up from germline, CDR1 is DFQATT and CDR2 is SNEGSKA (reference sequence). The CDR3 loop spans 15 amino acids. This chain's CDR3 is CSARDWDSNNSPLHF. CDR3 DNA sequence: TGCAGTGCTAGAGATTGGGACAGCAATAATTCACCCCTCCACTTT.

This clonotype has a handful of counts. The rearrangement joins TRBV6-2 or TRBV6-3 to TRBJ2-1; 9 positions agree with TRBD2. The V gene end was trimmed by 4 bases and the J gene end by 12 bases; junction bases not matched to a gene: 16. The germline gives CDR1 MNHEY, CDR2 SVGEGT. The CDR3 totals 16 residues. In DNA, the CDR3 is TGTGCCAGCAGTTCGGTTATAGCGGGAGACGGAACTACGCAGTTCTTC. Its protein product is CASSSVIAGDGTTQFF.

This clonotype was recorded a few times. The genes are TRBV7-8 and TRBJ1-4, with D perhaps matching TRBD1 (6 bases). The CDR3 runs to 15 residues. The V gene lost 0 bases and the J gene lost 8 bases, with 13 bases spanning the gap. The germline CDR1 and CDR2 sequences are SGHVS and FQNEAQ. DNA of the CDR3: TGTGCCAGCAGCTTAGCCTCAACAGGGTCGGAAAAACTGTTTTTT. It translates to CASSLASTGSEKLFF.

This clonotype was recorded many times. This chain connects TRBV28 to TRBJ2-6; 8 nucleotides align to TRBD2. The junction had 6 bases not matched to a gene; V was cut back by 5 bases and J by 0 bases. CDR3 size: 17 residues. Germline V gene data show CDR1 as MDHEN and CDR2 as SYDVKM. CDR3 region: CASSRREGLSGANVLTF. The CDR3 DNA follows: TGTGCCAGCAGTCGCCGGGAGGGACTCTCTGGGGCCAACGTCCTGACTTTC.

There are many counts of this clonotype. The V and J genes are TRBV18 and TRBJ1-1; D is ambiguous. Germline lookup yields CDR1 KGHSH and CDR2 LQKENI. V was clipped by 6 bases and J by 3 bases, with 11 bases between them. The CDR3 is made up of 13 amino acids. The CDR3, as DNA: TGTGCCAGCTCCCCGCTACCCGACACTGAAGCTTTCTTT. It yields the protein CASSPLPDTEAFF.

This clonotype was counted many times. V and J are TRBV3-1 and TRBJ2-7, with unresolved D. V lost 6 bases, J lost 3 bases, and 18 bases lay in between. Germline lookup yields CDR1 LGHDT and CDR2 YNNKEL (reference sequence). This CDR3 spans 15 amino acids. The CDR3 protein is CASSPDSEPIYEQYF. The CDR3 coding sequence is TGTGCCAGCAGTCCCGACTCGGAGCCGATCTACGAGCAGTACTTC.

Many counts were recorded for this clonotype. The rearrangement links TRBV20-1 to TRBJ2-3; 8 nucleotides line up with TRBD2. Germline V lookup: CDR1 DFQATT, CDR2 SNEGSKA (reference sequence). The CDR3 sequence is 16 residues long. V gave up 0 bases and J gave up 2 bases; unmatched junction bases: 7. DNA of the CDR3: TGCAGTGCTAGAGACGCTGGACTAGCTCTCACAGATACGCAGTATTTT. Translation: CSARDAGLALTDTQYF.

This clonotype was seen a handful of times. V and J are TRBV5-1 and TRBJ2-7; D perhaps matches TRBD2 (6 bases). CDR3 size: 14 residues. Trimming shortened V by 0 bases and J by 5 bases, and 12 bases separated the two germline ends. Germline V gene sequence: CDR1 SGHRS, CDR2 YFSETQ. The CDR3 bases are TGCGCCAGCAGCTTGGAAGGAGGGGTTGACGAGCAGTACTTC. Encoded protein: CASSLEGGVDEQYF.

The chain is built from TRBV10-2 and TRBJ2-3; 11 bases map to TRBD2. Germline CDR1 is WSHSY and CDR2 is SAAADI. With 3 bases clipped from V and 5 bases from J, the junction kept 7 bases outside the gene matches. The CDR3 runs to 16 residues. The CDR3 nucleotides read TGCGCCAGCAGTGATTTCACTAGCGGGAGATTAGATACGCAGTATTTT. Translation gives CASSDFTSGRLDTQYF.

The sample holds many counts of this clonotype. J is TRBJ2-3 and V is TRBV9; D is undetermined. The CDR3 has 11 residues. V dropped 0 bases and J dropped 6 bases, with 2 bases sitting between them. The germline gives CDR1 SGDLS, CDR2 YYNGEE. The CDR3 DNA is TGTGCCAGCAGCGTAGACGATACGCAGTATTTT. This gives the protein CASSVDDTQYF.

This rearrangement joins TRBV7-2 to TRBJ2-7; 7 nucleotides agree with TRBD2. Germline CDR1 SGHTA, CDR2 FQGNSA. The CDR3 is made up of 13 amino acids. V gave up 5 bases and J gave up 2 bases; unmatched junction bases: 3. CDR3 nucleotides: TGTGCCAGCAGCCGGACTAGAGCCTACGAGCAGTACTTC. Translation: CASSRTRAYEQYF.

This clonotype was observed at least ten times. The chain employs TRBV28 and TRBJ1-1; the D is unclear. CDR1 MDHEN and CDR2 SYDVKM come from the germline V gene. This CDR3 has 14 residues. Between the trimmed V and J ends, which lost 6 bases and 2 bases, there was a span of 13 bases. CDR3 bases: TGTGCCAGCAGGATACGGACGGGCAACACTGAAGCTTTCTTT. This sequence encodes CASRIRTGNTEAFF.

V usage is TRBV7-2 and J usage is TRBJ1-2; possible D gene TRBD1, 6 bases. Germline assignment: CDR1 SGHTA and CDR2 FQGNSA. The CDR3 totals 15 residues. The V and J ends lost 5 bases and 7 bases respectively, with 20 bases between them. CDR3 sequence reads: CASSLDSGGARGYTF. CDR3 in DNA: TGTGCCAGCAGCCTTGACTCTGGGGGGGCGCGTGGCTACACCTTC. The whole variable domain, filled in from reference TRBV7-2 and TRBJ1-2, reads GAGVSQSPSNKVTEKGKDVELRCDPISGHTALYWYRQSLGQGLEFLIYFQGNSAPDKSGLPSDRFSAERTGGSVSTLTIQRTQQEDSAVYLCASSLDSGGARGYTFGSGTRLTVV.

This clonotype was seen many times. For the CDR3, the DNA is TGTGCCAGCAGCCAACCCCAGACAAAATACGAGCAGTACTTC. It yields the protein CASSQPQTKYEQYF. V gene TRBV3-1 combines with J gene TRBJ2-7; D unresolved. The CDR3 covers 14 residues. In germline, CDR1 is LGHDT, CDR2 YNNKEL (reference sequence). V was cut by 2 bases and J by 4 bases, with 12 bases left in between.

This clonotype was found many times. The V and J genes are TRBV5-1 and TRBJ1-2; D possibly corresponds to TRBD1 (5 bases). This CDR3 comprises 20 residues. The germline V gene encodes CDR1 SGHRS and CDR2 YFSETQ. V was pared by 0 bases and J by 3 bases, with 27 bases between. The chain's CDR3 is CASSLARLPGRSGWDYGYTF. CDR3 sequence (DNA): TGCGCCAGCAGCTTGGCCCGATTGCCAGGGAGGAGTGGTTGGGACTATGGCTACACCTTC.

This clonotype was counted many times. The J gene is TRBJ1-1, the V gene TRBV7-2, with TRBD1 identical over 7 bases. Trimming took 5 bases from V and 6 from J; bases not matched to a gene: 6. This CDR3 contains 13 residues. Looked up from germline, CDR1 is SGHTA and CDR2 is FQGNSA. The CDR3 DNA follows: TGTGCCAGCAGCAATGACAGGGTTGCTGAAGCTTTCTTT. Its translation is CASSNDRVAEAFF.

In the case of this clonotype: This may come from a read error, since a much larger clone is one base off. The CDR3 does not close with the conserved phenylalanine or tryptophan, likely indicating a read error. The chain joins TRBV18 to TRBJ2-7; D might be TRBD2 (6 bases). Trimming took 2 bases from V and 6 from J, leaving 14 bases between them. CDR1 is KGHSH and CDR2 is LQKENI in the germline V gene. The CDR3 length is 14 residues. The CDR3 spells CASSPRGLYIEQYL. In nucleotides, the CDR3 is TGTGCCAGCTCACCAAGGGGACTTTACATCGAGCAGTACCTC.

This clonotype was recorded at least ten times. The CDR3 reads CASSPRGPQHF. CDR3 coding DNA: TGTGCCAGCAGCCCCCGTGGGCCCCAGCATTTT. V usage is TRBV11-2 and J usage is TRBJ1-5; D uncertain. Trimming removed 5 bases from V and 9 bases from J, with 8 bases in between. This CDR3 has 11 residues. CDR1 is SGHAT, CDR2 FQNNGV, per germline.

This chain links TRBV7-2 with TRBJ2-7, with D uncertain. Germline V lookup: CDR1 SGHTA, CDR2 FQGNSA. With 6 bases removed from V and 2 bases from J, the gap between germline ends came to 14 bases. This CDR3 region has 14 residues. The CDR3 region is CASRSGRGTYEQYF. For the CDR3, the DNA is TGTGCCAGCAGGTCTGGGCGCGGCACCTACGAGCAGTACTTC.

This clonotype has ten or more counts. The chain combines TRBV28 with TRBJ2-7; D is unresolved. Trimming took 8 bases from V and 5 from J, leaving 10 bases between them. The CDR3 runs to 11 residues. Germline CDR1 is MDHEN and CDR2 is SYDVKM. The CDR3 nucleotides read TGTGCCAGCGGGATAAGGGACGAGCAGTACTTC. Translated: CASGIRDEQYF.

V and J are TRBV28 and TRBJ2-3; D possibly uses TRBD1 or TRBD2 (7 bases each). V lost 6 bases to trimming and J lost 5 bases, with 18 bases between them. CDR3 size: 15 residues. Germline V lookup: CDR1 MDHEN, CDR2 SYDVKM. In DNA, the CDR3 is TGTGCCAGCAGCCCCCCCAGGGGGAGGGAAGATACGCAGTATTTT. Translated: CASSPPRGREDTQYF.

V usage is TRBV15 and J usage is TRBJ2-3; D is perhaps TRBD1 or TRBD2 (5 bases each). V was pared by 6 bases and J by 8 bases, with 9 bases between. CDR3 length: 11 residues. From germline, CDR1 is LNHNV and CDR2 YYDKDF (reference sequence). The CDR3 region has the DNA TGTGCCACCAGGGGACCCTCTACGCAGTATTTT. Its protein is CATRGPSTQYF.

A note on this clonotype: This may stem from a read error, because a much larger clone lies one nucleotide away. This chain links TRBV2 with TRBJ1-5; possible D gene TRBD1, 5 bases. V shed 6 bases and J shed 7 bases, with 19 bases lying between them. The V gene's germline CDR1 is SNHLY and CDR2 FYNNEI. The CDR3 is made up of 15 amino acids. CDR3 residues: CASSGDGVRGQPQHF. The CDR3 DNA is TGTGCCAGCAGCGGGGACGGGGTTCGCGGGCAGCCCCAGCATTTT.

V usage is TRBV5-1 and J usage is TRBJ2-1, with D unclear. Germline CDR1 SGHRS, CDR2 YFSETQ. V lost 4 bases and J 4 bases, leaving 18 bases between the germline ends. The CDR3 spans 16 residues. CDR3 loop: CASSGWGTADYNEQFF. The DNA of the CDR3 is TGCGCCAGCAGCGGGTGGGGAACAGCAGATTACAATGAGCAGTTCTTC.

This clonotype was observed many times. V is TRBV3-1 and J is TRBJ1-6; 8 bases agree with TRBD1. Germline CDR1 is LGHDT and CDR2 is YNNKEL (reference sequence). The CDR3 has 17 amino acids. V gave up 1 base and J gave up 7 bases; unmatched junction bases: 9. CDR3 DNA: TGTGCCAGCAGCCAAGCGACAGGGGTCCCACTGAATTCACCCCTCCACTTT. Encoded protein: CASSQATGVPLNSPLHF.

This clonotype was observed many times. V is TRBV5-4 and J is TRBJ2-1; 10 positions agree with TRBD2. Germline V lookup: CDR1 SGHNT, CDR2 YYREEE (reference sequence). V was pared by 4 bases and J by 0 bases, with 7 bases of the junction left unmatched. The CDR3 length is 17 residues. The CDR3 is CASSLSSGSHSYNEQFF. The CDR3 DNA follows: TGTGCCAGCAGCCTATCTAGCGGGAGTCACTCCTACAATGAGCAGTTCTTC.

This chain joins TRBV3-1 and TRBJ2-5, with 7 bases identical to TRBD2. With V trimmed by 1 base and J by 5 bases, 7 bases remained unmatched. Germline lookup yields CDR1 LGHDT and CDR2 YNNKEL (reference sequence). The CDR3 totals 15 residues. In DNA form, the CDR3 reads TGTGCCAGCAGCCAAGGGGAGGGGTTCGCGGAGACCCAGTACTTC. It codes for CASSQGEGFAETQYF.

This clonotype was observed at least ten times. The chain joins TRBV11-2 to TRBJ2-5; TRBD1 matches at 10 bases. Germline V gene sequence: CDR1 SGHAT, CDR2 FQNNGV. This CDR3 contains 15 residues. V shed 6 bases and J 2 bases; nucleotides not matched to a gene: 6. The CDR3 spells CASSDPGQGQETQYF. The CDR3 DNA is TGTGCCAGCAGTGACCCGGGACAGGGGCAAGAGACCCAGTACTTC.

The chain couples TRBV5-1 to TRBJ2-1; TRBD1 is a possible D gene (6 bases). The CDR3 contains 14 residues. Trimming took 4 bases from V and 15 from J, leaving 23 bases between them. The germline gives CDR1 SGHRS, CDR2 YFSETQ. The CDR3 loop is CASSPQSQGDITFF. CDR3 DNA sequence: TGCGCCAGCAGCCCCCAATCCCAAGGGGACATCACGTTCTTC.

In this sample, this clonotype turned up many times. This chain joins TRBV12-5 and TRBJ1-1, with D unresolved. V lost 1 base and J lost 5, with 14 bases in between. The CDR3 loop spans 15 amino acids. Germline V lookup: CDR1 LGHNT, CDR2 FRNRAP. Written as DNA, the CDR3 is TGTGCTAGTGGTTTGGATGGGCGACTGAGTACTGAAGCTTTCTTT. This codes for CASGLDGRLSTEAFF.

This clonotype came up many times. This CDR3 reads CASSFGPTATYEQYF. Here the CDR3 DNA reads TGTGCCAGCAGCTTCGGCCCAACCGCAACCTACGAGCAGTACTTC. This sequence joins TRBV7-9 and TRBJ2-7; no clear D. Germline CDR1 is SEHNR and CDR2 is FQNEAQ (reference sequence). The CDR3 is 15 amino acids. Between the trimmed V and J ends, which lost 3 bases and 2 bases, there was a span of 14 bases.

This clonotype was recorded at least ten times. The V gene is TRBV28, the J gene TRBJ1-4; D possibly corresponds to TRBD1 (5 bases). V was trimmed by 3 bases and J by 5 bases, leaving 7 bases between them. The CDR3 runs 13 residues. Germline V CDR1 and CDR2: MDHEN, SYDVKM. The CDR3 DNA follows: TGTGCCAGCAGTTTTTGGGGGAATGAAAAACTGTTTTTT. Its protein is CASSFWGNEKLFF.